This T cell receptor (beta chain) was obtained from a study of early T cells in non-severe SARS-CoV-2 infection. There are 13 residues in the CDR3. CDR1 LGHNA and CDR2 YSLEER come from the germline V gene. Between the trimmed V and J ends, which lost 3 bases and 1 base, there was a span of 6 bases. TCRdb called the 5' RACE reads again in MiXCR, with one record for every CDR3 protein. The table lists 50,000 to 60,000 distinct CDR3 sequences, 6.2% of them singletons. The source is an adult who was a healthcare worker with PCR-confirmed SARS-CoV-2 infection or an uninfected control (not recorded which). The rearrangement uses TRBV4-3 and TRBJ2-5; unclear D gene. Sequencing input: whole blood. For the CDR3, the DNA is TGCGCCAGCAGCCAGGGATTCCAAGAGACCCAGTACTTC. It is translated as CASSQGFQETQYF.